The clone carrying this T cell receptor beta chain was counted only a few times. What it binds is unknown. MiXCR was run by TCRdb on the 5' RACE reads, yielding one entry per CDR3 protein. The sample yields roughly 410,000 distinct CDR3 sequences, roughly a quarter seen once. These data are taken from a study of T-cell memory formation after mild COVID-19. Findings of the study overall: Clones contracting over day 15 to 85 were CD4/CD8 balanced, with later expanders leaning CD4+.

The sequence was collected from an adult woman who had mild COVID-19 (a few samples of this study predate the infection). Cell type and time point are not known. Sequencing used PBMCs or a T cell subset sorted from them (not recorded which).

The CDR3: CSARGQGAHYGYTF. CDR3 in DNA: TGCAGCGCCAGAGGACAGGGGGCGCACTATGGCTACACCTTC. The genes are TRBV29-1 and TRBJ1-2, with 11 bases lining up with TRBD1. This CDR3 is built from 14 residues. Losses at the gene ends were 7 bases for V and 3 bases for J; bases not matched to a gene: 7. Germline CDR1 is SQVTM and CDR2 is ANQGSEA.